Below, one T cell receptor beta chain is given with its context. Its cognate antigen has yet to be identified. No quality values exist for individual bases; no much larger clone is one base distant. The intended sense of this specimen's time point label: less than 30 months on ibrutinib. For TCR beta library preparation, about 1.8 micrograms of genomic DNA were isolated from cryopreserved PBMCs. Longitudinal blood samples from CLL patients on ibrutinib monotherapy were analyzed using high-throughput TCR beta sequencing. The patients took part in an open-label, single-center phase 2 trial of ibrutinib monotherapy. The data derive from a study of cytotoxic CD8 clonotypes in ibrutinib-treated CLL (dated by TCRdb to 2020 to 2023). With respect to the entire study: The cohort included around 16 treatment-naive and under 13 relapsed/refractory patients; some 18 were IGHV unmutated. Cryopreserved peripheral blood mononuclear cells were collected before treatment, at response, and at either disease progression or sustained remission. Every sample from remission and from progressive disease was obtained while the patients were still on ibrutinib. Responses were partial in around 25 patients and complete in 2; after median approximately 66 months follow-up, some 15 stayed in remission and approximately twelve progressed. Response samples were obtained after a median of approximately twelve months of treatment, with a range of roughly 6 to 40 months. Longitudinal samples were available for about 30% of the roughly 90 trial participants. On average, each sample had 255,043 productive templates and more than 85,000 productive rearrangements.

A MiSeq instrument was used for deep resolution sequencing, which targeted depths ranging from 1 in 1 million up to 1 in 200,000 T cells, with coverage averaging 10x for each clonotype. TCR beta libraries were generated with the immunoSEQ hsTCRB Kit. The paper's data handling went like this. The data were analyzed with ImmunoSEQ Analyzer and ImmunoSEQ Data Assistant, and V, D and J gene assignments followed IMGT definitions. Clonality was computed as one minus normalized Shannon entropy of productive rearrangement frequencies, ranging from 0 to 1. Only overrepresented clonotypes making up at least 0.05% of each patient's repertoire were included in the public clonotype analysis. Approximately 13 age-matched healthy donor repertoires from immuneACCESS served as clonality controls. TCRdb provides this immuneACCESS table in a form limited to in-frame rearrangements. Some clones are lacking; in checked studies, under half of them reflect an unresolved V gene, and why the rest are absent is not known. V, J and clone size derive from that table, while D and trimming were established from the DNA sequence. This sample comprises about 25,000 clones, roughly 85% of them detected only once. Jointly, the top ten make up under 9.5% of the sample.

Study-wide findings and limitations: Public clonotypes were rare and either shrank or stayed stable during treatment, and the rise in clonality at ibrutinib response reflected expansion of private clonotypes. Clonality rose at ibrutinib response, remained stable during sustained remission, and dropped back toward baseline at progression. Sustained-remission and progressing patients did not have matched sampling times, and lymph node repertoires were not examined. At baseline, clonality was higher than in age-matched healthy donors and showed a strong correlation with circulating CD8+ T-cell counts.

CDR3 length: 15 amino acids, cysteine to phenylalanine. Only the CDR3 DNA is retained, 45 bases long and in frame from the first base. The germline V gene sets CDR1 to SNHLY and CDR2 to FYNNEI. V is pared back by 8 bases and J by 5 bases, with 21 bases lying between the germline termini. The rearrangement joined TRBV2 to TRBJ1-2, with the D gene not confidently named. This clonotype was obtained from a human donor with chronic lymphocytic leukemia. This material consisted of PBMCs, taken after 24 months of ibrutinib treatment. The CDR3 protein: CASQIATGFSYGYTF. The DNA is TGTGCCAGCCAGATAGCCACGGGGTTTAGTTATGGCTACACCTTC. Reference TRBV2 and TRBJ1-2 genes cover what lies past the CDR3, so the full variable domain is EPEVTQTPSHQVTQMGQEVILRCVPISNHLYFYWYRQILGQKVEFLVSFYNNEISEKSEIFDDQFSVERPDGSNFTLKIRSTKLEDSAMYFCASQIATGFSYGYTFGSGTRLTVV.